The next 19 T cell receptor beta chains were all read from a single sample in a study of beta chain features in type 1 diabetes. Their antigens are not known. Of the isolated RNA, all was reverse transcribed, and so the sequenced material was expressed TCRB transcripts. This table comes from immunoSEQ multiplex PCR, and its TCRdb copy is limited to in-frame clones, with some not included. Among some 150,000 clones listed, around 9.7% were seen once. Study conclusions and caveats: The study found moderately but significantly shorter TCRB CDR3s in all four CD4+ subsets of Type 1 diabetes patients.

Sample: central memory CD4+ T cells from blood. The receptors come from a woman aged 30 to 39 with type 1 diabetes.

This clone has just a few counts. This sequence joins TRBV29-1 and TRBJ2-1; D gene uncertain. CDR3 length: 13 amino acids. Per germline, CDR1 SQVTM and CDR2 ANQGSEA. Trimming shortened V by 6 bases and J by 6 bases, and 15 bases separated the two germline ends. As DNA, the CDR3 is TGCAGCGTCAAAGGCTACTCGGGCAATGAGCAGTTCTTC. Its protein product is CSVKGYSGNEQFF.

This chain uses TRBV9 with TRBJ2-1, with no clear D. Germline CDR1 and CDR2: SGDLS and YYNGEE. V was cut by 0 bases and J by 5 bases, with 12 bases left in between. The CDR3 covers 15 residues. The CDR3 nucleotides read TGTGCCAGCAGCGTAGGTTCCCACAGAAACAATGAGCAGTTCTTC. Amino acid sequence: CASSVGSHRNNEQFF. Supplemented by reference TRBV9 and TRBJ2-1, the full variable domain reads DSGVTQTPKHLITATGQRVTLRCSPRSGDLSVYWYQQSLDQGLQFLIQYYNGEERAKGNILERFSAQQFPDLHSELNLSSLELGDSALYFCASSVGSHRNNEQFFGPGTRLTVL.

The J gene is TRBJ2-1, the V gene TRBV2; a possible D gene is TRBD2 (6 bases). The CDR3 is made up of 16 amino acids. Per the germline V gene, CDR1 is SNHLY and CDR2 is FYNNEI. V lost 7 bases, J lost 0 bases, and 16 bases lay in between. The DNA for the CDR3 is TGTGCCAGCACCTTGGAGGGGCGGAGCTCCTACAATGAGCAGTTCTTC. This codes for CASTLEGRSSYNEQFF. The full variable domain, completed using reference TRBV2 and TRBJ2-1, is EPEVTQTPSHQVTQMGQEVILRCVPISNHLYFYWYRQILGQKVEFLVSFYNNEISEKSEIFDDQFSVERPDGSNFTLKIRSTKLEDSAMYFCASTLEGRSSYNEQFFGPGTRLTVL.

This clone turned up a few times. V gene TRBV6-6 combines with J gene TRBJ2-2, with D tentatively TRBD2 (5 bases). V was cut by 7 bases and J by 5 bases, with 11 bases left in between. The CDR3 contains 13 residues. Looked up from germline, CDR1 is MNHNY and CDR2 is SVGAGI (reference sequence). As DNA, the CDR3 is TGTGCCAGCATTTTCGCGGGTACCGGGGAGCTGTTTTTT. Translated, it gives CASIFAGTGELFF.

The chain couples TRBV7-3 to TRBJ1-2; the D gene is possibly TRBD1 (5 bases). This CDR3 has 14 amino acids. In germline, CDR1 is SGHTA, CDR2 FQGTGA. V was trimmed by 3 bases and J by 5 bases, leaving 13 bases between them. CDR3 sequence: CASSFGGEGYGYTF. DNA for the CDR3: TGTGCCAGCAGCTTCGGTGGGGAGGGGTATGGCTACACCTTC.

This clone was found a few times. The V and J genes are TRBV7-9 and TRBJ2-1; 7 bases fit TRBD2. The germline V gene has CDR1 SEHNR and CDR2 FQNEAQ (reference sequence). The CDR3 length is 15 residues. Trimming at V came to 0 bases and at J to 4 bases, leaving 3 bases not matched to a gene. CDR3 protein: CASSLAEAGYNEQFF. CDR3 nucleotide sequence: TGTGCCAGCAGCTTAGCAGAAGCGGGGTACAATGAGCAGTTCTTC.

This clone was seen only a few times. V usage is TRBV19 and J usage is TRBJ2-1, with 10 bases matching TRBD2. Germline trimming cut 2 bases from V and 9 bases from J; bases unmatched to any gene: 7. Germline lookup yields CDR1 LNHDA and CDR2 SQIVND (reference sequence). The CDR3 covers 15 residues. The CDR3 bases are TGTGCCAGTAGTATAATTACTAGCGGGATACTTGAGCAGTTCTTC. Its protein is CASSIITSGILEQFF.

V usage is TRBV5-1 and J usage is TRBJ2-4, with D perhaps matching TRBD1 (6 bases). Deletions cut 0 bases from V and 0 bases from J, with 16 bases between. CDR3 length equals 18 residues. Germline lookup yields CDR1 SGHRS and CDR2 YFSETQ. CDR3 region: CASSLAQGSALAKNIQYF. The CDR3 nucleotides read TGCGCCAGCAGCTTGGCACAGGGCAGTGCTTTAGCCAAAAACATTCAGTACTTC.

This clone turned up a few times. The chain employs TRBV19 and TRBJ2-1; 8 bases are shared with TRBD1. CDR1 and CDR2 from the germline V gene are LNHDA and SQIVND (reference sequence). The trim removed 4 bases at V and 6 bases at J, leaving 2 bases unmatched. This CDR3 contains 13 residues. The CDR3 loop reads CASSRDRSNEQFF. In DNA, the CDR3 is TGTGCCAGTAGTAGGGACAGGTCCAATGAGCAGTTCTTC.

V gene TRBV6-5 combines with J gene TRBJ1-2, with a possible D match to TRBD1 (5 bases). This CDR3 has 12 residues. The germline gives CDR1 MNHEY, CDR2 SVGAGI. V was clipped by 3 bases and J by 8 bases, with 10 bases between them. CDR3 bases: TGTGCCAGCAGTTATAAAGGGGCCGGCTACACCTTC. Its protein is CASSYKGAGYTF.

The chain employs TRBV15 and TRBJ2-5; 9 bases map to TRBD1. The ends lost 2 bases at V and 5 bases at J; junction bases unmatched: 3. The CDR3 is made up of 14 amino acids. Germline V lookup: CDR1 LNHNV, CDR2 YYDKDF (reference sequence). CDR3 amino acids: CATSRNRGQETQYF. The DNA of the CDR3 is TGTGCCACCAGCAGAAACAGGGGGCAGGAGACCCAGTACTTC.

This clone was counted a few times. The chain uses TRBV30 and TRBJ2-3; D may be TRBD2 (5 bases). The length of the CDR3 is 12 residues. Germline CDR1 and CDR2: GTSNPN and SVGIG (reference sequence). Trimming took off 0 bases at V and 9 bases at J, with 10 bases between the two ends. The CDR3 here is CAWSVPRVTQYF. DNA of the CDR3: TGTGCCTGGAGTGTACCGAGGGTCACGCAGTATTTT. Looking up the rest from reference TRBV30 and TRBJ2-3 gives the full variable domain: SQTIHQWPATLVQPVGSPLSLECTVEGTSNPNLYWYRQAAGRGLQLLFYSVGIGQISSEVPQNLSASRPQDRQFILSSKKLLLSDSGFYLCAWSVPRVTQYFGPGTRLTVL.

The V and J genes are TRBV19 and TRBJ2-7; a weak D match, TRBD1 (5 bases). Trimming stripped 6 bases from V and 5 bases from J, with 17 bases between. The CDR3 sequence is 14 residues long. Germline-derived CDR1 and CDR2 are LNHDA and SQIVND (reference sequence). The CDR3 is CASSPQQGSNEQYF. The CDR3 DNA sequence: TGTGCCAGTAGCCCACAGCAGGGTTCCAACGAGCAGTACTTC.

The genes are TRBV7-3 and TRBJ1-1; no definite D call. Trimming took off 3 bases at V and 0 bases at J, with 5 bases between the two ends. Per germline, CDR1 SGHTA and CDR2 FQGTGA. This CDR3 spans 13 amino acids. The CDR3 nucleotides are TGTGCCAGCAGCTTCCGTATGAACACTGAAGCTTTCTTT. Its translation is CASSFRMNTEAFF.

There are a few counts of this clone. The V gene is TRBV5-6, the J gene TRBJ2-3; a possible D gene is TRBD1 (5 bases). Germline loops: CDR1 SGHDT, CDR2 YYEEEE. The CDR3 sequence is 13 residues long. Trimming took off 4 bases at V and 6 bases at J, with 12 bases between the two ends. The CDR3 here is CASSVETVDTQYF. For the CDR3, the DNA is TGTGCCAGCAGCGTGGAGACAGTGGATACGCAGTATTTT.

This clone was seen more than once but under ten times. The CDR3 DNA sequence: TGCGCCAGCAGCTTTGGTGGGAGTGATTACAATGAGCAGTTCTTC. Protein product: CASSFGGSDYNEQFF. The chain is built from TRBV5-1 and TRBJ2-1; D may be TRBD2 (5 bases). The CDR3 is 15 amino acids. From germline, CDR1 is SGHRS and CDR2 YFSETQ. Deletions cut 2 bases from V and 4 bases from J, with 13 bases between.

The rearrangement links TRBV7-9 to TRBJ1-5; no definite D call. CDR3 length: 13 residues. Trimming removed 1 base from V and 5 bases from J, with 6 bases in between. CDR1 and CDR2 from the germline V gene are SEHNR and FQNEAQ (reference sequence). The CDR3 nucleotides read TGTGCCAGCAGCTTAGAATCTCATCAGCCCCAGCATTTT. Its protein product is CASSLESHQPQHF.

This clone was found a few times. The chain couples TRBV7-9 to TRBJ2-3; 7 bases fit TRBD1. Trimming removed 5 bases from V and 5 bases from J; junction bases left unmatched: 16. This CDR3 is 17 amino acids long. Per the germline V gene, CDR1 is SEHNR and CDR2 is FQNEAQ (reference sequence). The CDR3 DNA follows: TGTGCCAGCAGCGCCGGGACAGTCAATCTAGGAGGAGATACGCAGTATTTT. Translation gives CASSAGTVNLGGDTQYF.

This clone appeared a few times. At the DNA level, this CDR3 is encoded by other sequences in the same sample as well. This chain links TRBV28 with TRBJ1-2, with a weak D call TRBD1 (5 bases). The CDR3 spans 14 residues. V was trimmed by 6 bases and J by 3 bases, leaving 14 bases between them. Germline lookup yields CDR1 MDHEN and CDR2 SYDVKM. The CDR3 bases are TGTGCCAGCAGCCTAGGGGCAGCCTACTATGGCTACACCTTC. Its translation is CASSLGAAYYGYTF.